This T cell receptor beta chain was retrieved from a study of T cell responses to AZD1222 COVID-19 vaccine. Sequencing used immunoSEQ multiplex PCR; TCRdb keeps in-frame clones, though not all of them. The sample contains fewer than 100,000 clones, about 81% of which appear only once. Regarding the study as a whole: Spike as a whole was targeted by vaccine-associated CD4 TCRs, dominant at 160-218 and 743-854. Most donors were white British, females outnumbered males, and clonal diversity was possibly underestimated. All repertoire sampling was performed exclusively after the peak T cell response.

Turning to this clone: Its antigen is unidentified.

V lost 6 bases and J 0 bases, leaving 6 bases between the germline ends. Looked up from germline, CDR1 is SGHAT and CDR2 is FQDESV (reference sequence). The CDR3 extends over 13 amino acids. The origin of this receptor is an adult who received the AZD1222 COVID-19 vaccine. The chain joins TRBV11-1 to TRBJ2-1; D is ambiguous. This specimen consisted of peripheral blood, obtained 28 days after the second AZD1222 dose. CDR3 DNA: TGTGCCAGCAGAGATGGCTCCTACAATGAGCAGTTCTTC. Residues: CASRDGSYNEQFF.